The clone carrying this T cell receptor beta chain appeared many times. RNA transcripts yielded amplified TCR beta CDR3 regions. First-round RT-PCR with HTBI primers amplified the TCR CDR3 region. TCRdb processed the multiplex PCR reads anew with MiXCR; each CDR3 protein has one entry. The repertoire has about 160,000 distinct CDR3 sequences, roughly 10% of them found once; the top ten carry 22%. The data were taken from a study of T cells in Graves' hyperthyroidism and ophthalmopathy. The patients, who ranged from 18 to 65 in age, presented with newly diagnosed hyperthyroidism lasting under 2 months. Deletions cut 5 bases from V and 7 bases from J, with 15 bases between. The CDR3 covers 14 residues. Germline-derived CDR1 and CDR2 are KGHSH and LQKENI.

The sequencing input was blood. V gene TRBV18 combines with J gene TRBJ1-5; D might be TRBD1 (6 bases). This clonotype was obtained from a woman aged 18-29 years with Graves' hyperthyroidism that later progressed to Graves' ophthalmopathy. The CDR3 here is CASSSDRVGQPQHF. For the CDR3, the DNA is TGTGCCAGCTCATCGGACAGAGTGGGACAGCCCCAGCATTTT.